A selection of T cell receptor beta chains follows, all from one sample in a study of blood T cell repertoires in COVID-19. The table came from immunoSEQ multiplex PCR; TCRdb's copy has only in-frame clones and leaves some out. The profile covers under 300,000 clones, with around 86% appearing a single time and just under 0.95% taken by the ten largest. The sequencing sample was made of peripheral blood. Source of these receptors: a woman aged 40-49 years who had recovered from COVID-19. CDR3s include the opening cysteine and the closing phenylalanine or tryptophan. A D gene is named only where the DNA matches it firmly. Clone size is not always given. Where it is, it says once, few, many or a class for expanded clones.

j_call	v_call	clone_size	d_call	cdr3_nt	cdr3_aa
TRBJ1-1	TRBV7-9	NA	NA	TGTGCCAGCAGGGATGGACGGGGGGCGAGCGGGCCTGAAGCTTTCTTT	CASRDGRGASGPEAFF
TRBJ2-5	TRBV3-1/TRBV3-2	NA	NA	TGTGCCAGCAGCCAAGATTGGGGGGTAGGGGTCGAGACCCAGTACTTC	CASSQDWGVGVETQYF
TRBJ2-1	TRBV7-2	NA	NA	TGTGCCAGCAGCTTAGATCTAGTTGGTGAGCAGTTCTTC	CASSLDLVGEQFF
TRBJ2-1	TRBV4-1	NA	NA	TGCGCCAGCAGCCTGATTTCTCGGGATGAGCAGTTCTTC	CASSLISRDEQFF
TRBJ2-7	TRBV29-1	NA	NA	TGCAGCGGGGGGGCGGCCTCCTACGAGCAGTACTTC	CSGGAASYEQYF
TRBJ2-3	TRBV28	NA	TRBD1	TGTGCCAGCACCAGGGGGGAGGGACAGGGCCTAGATACGCAGTATTTT	CASTRGEGQGLDTQYF
TRBJ1-6	TRBV30	NA	NA	TGTGCCTGGAGTGCGGAGAGCGATTCACCCCTCCACTTT	CAWSAESDSPLHF
TRBJ2-7	TRBV6-5	many	NA	TGTGCCAGCAGTTACTCCCTGGACAGCTCCTACGAGCAGTACTTC	CASSYSLDSSYEQYF
TRBJ2-5	TRBV15	NA	TRBD2	TGTGCCACCAGCACGGGAGGGCCCCCGACCCAGTACTTC	CATSTGGPPTQYF
TRBJ2-7	TRBV19	NA	NA	TGTGCCAGTAGTTCCAGTCAGGACTACGAGCAGTACTTC	CASSSSQDYEQYF
TRBJ1-3	TRBV7-8	NA	NA	TGTGCCAGCAGCGGCCGACATCCGCTTCTCTCTGGAAACACCATATATTTT	CASSGRHPLLSGNTIYF
TRBJ2-3	TRBV6-5	NA	NA	TGTGCCAGCAGTCGGGGCGGAGGGGATACGCAGTATTTT	CASSRGGGDTQYF
TRBJ1-2	TRBV21-1	NA	NA	TGTGCCAGCAGCAAAGGCACAGGGCCTAACTATGGCTACACCTTC	CASSKGTGPNYGYTF
TRBJ2-7	TRBV7-2	NA	NA	TGTGCCAGCAGCAACTCCGGGACTCACGGGCAGTACTTC	CASSNSGTHGQYF
TRBJ2-3	TRBV30	NA	TRBD1	TGTGCCTGGAGTGACACAGGGGGACTGTGGGGTACGCAGTATTTT	CAWSDTGGLWGTQYF
TRBJ1-3	TRBV7-6	NA	NA	TGTGCCAGCAGCTTAGACCCGCGGCGGGGGACCAATGGAAACACCATATATTTT	CASSLDPRRGTNGNTIYF
TRBJ2-7	TRBV2	NA	TRBD1	TGTGCCAGCAGTGAGTTGGGACAGGGAGCGGCCGAGCAGTACTTC	CASSELGQGAAEQYF
TRBJ2-7	TRBV2	NA	NA	TGTGCCAGCAAACAGGACACCTCCTACGAGCAGTACTTC	CASKQDTSYEQYF
TRBJ1-1	TRBV23-1	NA	TRBD1	TGCGCCAGCAAAGAGGACAGGGGCGGTGACACTGAAGCTTTCTTT	CASKEDRGGDTEAFF
TRBJ1-1	TRBV3-1/TRBV3-2	NA	TRBD1	TGTGCCAGCAGCCAAGATCCAGGCGACAGGGGTTCGTTCTTT	CASSQDPGDRGSFF
TRBJ2-5	TRBV3-1/TRBV3-2	NA	TRBD1	TGTGCCAGCAGCCAGGACGGACAGGGCGTGCAGGAGACCCAGTACTTC	CASSQDGQGVQETQYF
TRBJ2-7	TRBV11-3	NA	TRBD2	TGTGCCAGCAAGGTAGCGGGAGGGCCTCCCGACGAGCAGTACTTC	CASKVAGGPPDEQYF
TRBJ2-5	TRBV30	NA	TRBD1	TGTGCCTGGAGTGTACTCGGTGTACAGGGGCGTGGGGAGACCCAGTACTTC	CAWSVLGVQGRGETQYF
TRBJ1-2	TRBV6-5	NA	TRBD1	TGTGCCAGCAGCTGGGACAGGGAGGCTGCCTATGGCTACACCTTC	CASSWDREAAYGYTF
TRBJ2-1	TRBV7-2	NA	NA	TGTGCCAGCAGCTTAGACAGCACTTACATGTTCTTC	CASSLDSTYMFF
TRBJ2-1	TRBV2	few	NA	TGTGCCAGCACTCATCCTAGCGTGGTTAACAATGAGCAGTTCTTC	CASTHPSVVNNEQFF
TRBJ1-3	TRBV4-1	NA	NA	TGCGCCAGCAGCCAAGATGTGCGAGGGCGGACTTCTGGAAACACCATATATTTT	CASSQDVRGRTSGNTIYF
TRBJ2-5	TRBV19	NA	NA	TGTGCCAGTAGACCCACAGGGAAACAAGAGACCCAGTACTTC	CASRPTGKQETQYF